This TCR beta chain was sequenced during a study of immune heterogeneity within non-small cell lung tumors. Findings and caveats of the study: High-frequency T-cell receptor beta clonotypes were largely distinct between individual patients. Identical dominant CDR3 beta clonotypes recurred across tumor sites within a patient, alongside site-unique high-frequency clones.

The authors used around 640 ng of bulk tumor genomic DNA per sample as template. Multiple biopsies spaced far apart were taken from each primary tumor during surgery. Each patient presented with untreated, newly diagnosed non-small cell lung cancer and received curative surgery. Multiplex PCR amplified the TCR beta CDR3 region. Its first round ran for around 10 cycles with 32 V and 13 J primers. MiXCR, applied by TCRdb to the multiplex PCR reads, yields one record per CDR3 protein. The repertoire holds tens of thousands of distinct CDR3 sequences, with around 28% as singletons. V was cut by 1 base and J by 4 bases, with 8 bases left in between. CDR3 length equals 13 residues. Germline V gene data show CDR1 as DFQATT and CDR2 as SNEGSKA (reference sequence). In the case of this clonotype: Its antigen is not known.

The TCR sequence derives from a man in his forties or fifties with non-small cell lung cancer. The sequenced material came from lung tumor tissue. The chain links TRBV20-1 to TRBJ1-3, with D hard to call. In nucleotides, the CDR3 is TGCAGTGCTAGAGTCCTTGGAGGAAACACCATATATTTT. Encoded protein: CSARVLGGNTIYF.